This TCR beta chain was sequenced for a study of T cells of healthy individuals (dated by TCRdb to 2016 to 2018). As concerns this clonotype: Its antigen target is currently unknown. No base qualities exist here, and no much larger clone lies one base off it.

The CDR3, from cysteine to phenylalanine, totals 14 residues. The kept DNA is CDR3 alone, 42 bases in frame from the first base. For CDR1 and CDR2, the germline V gene lists MGHRA and YSYEKL. V and J are truncated by 1 base and 3 bases respectively, leaving an intervening sequence of 8 bases. The library came from 5' RACE. Data came from an Illumina MiSeq. Using fastp at Q25 and MiXCR, TCRdb reprocessed the public reads and kept productive beta chains. CDR3 protein sequences are deduplicated, and each keeps its most common genes and DNA. For this sample the table gives nearly 100,000 distinct CDR3 sequences, of which 17% were detected only once. The ten largest clones add up to 6.2% of the sample.

The V and J genes are TRBV4-1 and TRBJ2-3; the D gene cannot be resolved beyond TRBD1 or TRBD2, each matching 5 bases. The sequence was collected from a human donor in good health. The CDR3 has the sequence CASSQVGPTDTQYF. Read as DNA, the sequence is TGCGCCAGCAGCCAAGTGGGACCTACAGATACGCAGTATTTT.